Presented here are 3 T cell receptor beta chains from one specimen sequenced in a study of shared clonotypes between healthy human individuals. Measured with immunoSEQ multiplex PCR; TCRdb has only the in-frame clones, and not every one. The data show roughly 700,000 clones, about 74% seen once. Specimen: memory CD4+ T cells sorted from blood. As to subset: CD45RA-negative fraction. Receptors were obtained from a woman younger than 45 in good health.

A single count supports this clone. This chain connects TRBV10-1 to TRBJ2-5; D could derive from TRBD1 or TRBD2 (5 bases each). The CDR3 totals 14 residues. Germline V gene data show CDR1 as WNHNN and CDR2 as SYGVQD (reference sequence). V lost 0 bases to trimming and J lost 6 bases, with 11 bases between them. The chain's CDR3 is CASSESLGAKTQYF. CDR3 coding DNA: TGCGCCAGCAGTGAGTCGCTCGGGGCGAAGACCCAGTACTTC.

This clone was found many times. Additional DNA sequences in this sample encode the identical CDR3. The chain has TRBV28 and TRBJ1-2; unclear D gene. V lost 4 bases, J lost 5 bases, and 5 bases lay in between. The CDR3 consists of 11 residues. CDR1 and CDR2 from the germline V gene are MDHEN and SYDVKM. CDR3 residues: CASSSRYGYTF. CDR3 nucleotides: TGTGCCAGCAGTTCTAGGTATGGCTACACCTTC.

V is TRBV5-4 and J is TRBJ1-2; possibly TRBD1 for D (5 bases). The V end lost 2 bases, the J end lost 4 bases, and 15 bases lay between the germline ends. Germline values: CDR1 SGHNT, CDR2 YYREEE (reference sequence). The length of the CDR3 is 15 residues. CDR3: CASSFLPERGYGYTF. CDR3 sequence (DNA): TGTGCCAGCAGCTTCCTTCCGGAAAGGGGCTATGGCTACACCTTC.